The clone carrying this T cell receptor beta chain was counted between two and nine times. What it recognizes is unknown. This sample is part of a study of CD4 T cells in relation to SARS-CoV-2 and coronaviruses. The unexposed donors gave CD4+ T cells in about 2011-2018, prior to COVID-19. The cells were cultured for 9 to 11 days before CD4+ T cells were isolated. The data were produced by immunoSEQ multiplex PCR, yet TCRdb's version contains in-frame clones alone and is incomplete. The sample includes 9,500 to 13,000 clones, 70% to 85% of them seen just once. The CDR3 is 13 residues long. The ends were cut back, 6 bases at V and 4 bases at J, with 13 bases in the middle. The germline CDR1 and CDR2 sequences are SEHNR and FQNEAQ (reference sequence).

The sequence came from a human donor in good health. The gene calls are TRBV7-9 and TRBJ2-7; perhaps D is TRBD1 or TRBD2 (5 bases each). The sample consisted of CD4+ T cells from PBMCs, cultured in vitro. Here the CDR3 reads CASRQGRTYEQYF. CDR3 in DNA: TGTGCCAGCAGGCAGGGACGGACGTACGAGCAGTACTTC.